This T cell receptor beta chain was identified during a study of T cell repertoires in cytomegalovirus infection. Whole-study results and caveats: Carriers of CMV plus the relevant HLA were identified by cumulative public TCR beta family frequency. Ex vivo responses were dominated by HLA-C-restricted CMV-specific TCR beta clonotypes.

This CDR3 is 14 amino acids long. V shed 4 bases and J 7 bases; nucleotides not matched to a gene: 5. Germline-derived CDR1 and CDR2 are ENHRY and SYGVKD. TCRdb reanalysed the reads using MiXCR and keeps one entry per CDR3 protein. Of over 250,000 distinct CDR3 sequences listed, about 25% are singletons. With respect to this clonotype: Its matching antigen is unknown.

This chain joins TRBV10-3 and TRBJ2-3; TRBD1 agrees at 10 bases. Sequencing was performed on PBMCs. The clonotype was recovered from a human donor in good health (CMV status not recorded). Some clones in this sample may be carry-over from other donors' samples. Here the CDR3 reads CAISGGQGGNTQYF. As DNA, the CDR3 is TGTGCCATCAGTGGCGGACAGGGGGGAAATACGCAGTATTTT.